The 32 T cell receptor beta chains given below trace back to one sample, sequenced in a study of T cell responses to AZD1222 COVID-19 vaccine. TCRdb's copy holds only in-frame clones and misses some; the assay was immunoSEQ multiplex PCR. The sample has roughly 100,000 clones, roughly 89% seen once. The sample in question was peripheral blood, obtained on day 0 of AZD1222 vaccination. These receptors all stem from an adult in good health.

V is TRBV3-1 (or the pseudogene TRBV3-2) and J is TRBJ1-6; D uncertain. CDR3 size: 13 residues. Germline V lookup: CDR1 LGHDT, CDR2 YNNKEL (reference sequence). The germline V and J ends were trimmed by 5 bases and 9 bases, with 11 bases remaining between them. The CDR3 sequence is CASSANRGSPLHF. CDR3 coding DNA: TGTGCCAGCAGCGCGAACAGAGGTTCACCCCTCCACTTT.

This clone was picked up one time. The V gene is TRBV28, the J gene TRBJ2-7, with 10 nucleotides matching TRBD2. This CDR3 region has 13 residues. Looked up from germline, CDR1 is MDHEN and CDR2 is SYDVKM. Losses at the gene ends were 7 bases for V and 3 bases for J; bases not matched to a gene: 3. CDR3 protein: CASIAGGLYEQYF. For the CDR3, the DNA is TGTGCCAGCATAGCGGGAGGCCTCTACGAGCAGTACTTC.

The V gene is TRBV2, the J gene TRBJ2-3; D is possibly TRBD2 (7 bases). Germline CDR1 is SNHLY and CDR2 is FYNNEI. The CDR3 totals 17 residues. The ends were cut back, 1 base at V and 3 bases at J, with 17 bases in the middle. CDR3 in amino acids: CASSEVLGGAGTDTQYF. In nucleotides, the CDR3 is TGTGCCAGCAGTGAAGTTTTGGGGGGGGCAGGAACAGATACGCAGTATTTT. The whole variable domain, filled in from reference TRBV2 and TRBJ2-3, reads EPEVTQTPSHQVTQMGQEVILRCVPISNHLYFYWYRQILGQKVEFLVSFYNNEISEKSEIFDDQFSVERPDGSNFTLKIRSTKLEDSAMYFCASSEVLGGAGTDTQYFGPGTRLTVL.

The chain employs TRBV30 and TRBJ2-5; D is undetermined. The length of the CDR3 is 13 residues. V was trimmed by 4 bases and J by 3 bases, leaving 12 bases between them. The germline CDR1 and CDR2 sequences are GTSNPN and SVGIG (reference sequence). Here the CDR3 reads CAWNGEGKETQYF. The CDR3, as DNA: TGTGCCTGGAACGGCGAAGGAAAAGAGACCCAGTACTTC.

The CDR3 bases are TGTGCCAGCAGCTTAGCGGGTAGTCAAGGCCTCTCCTACAATGAGCAGTTCTTC. This sequence encodes CASSLAGSQGLSYNEQFF. The chain is built from TRBV11-1 and TRBJ2-1; D is undetermined. The V and J ends lost 0 bases and 0 bases respectively, with 15 bases between them. This CDR3 contains 18 residues. Looked up from germline, CDR1 is SGHAT and CDR2 is FQDESV (reference sequence). Variable domain in full (rest from reference TRBV11-1 and TRBJ2-1): EAEVAQSPRYKITEKSQAVAFWCDPISGHATLYWYRQILGQGPELLVQFQDESVVDDSQLPKDRFSAERLKGVDSTLKIQPAELGDSAMYLCASSLAGSQGLSYNEQFFGPGTRLTVL.

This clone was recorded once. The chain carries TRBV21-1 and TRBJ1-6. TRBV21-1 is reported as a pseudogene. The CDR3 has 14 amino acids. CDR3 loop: CASSGGLDNSPLHF. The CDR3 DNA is TGTGCCAGCAGCGGGGGGCTGGACAATTCACCCCTCCACTTT.

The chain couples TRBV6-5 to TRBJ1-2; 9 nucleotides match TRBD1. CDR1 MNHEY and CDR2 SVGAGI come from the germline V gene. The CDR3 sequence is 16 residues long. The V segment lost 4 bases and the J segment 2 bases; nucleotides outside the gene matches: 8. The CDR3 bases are TGTGCCAGCAGTTCGATTATTGGACAGGGGAACTATGGCTACACCTTC. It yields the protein CASSSIIGQGNYGYTF.

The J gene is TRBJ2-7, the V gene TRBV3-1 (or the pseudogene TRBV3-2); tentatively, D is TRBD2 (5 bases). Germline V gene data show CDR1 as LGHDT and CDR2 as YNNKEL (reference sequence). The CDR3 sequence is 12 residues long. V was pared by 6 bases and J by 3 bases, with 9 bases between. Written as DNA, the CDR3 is TGTGCCAGCAGTCGGACTGACTACGAGCAGTACTTC. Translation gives CASSRTDYEQYF.

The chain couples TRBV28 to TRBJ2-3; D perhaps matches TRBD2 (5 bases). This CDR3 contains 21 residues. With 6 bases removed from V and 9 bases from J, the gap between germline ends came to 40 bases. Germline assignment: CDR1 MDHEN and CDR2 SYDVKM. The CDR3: CASRLGPRAANLRASQITQYF. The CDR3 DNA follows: TGTGCCAGCAGACTAGGACCGAGGGCAGCCAACCTGCGGGCCTCACAGATAACGCAGTATTTT.

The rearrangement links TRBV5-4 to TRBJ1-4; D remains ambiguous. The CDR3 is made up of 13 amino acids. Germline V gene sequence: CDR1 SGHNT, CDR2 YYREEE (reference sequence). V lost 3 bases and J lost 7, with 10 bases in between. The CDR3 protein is CASSSGRSEKLFF. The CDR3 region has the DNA TGTGCCAGCAGCTCAGGACGGAGTGAAAAACTGTTTTTT. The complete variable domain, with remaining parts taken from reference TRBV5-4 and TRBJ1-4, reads ETGVTQSPTHLIKTRGQQVTLRCSSQSGHNTVSWYQQALGQGPQFIFQYYREEENGRGNFPPRFSGLQFPNYSSELNVNALELDDSALYLCASSSGRSEKLFFGSGTQLSVL.

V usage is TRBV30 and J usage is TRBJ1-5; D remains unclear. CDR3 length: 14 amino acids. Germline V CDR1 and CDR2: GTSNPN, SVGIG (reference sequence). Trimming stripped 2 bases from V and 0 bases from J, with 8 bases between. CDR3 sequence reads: CAWSLYYSNQPQHF. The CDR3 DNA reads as TGTGCCTGGAGTTTGTATTATAGCAATCAGCCCCAGCATTTT.

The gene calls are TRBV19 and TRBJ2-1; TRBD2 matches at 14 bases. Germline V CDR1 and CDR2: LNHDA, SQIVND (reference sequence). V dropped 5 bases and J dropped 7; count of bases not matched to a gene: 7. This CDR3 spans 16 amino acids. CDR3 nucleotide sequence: TGTGCCAGTAGTGCCCCGGGACTAGCGGGAGCTAATGAGCAGTTCTTC. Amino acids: CASSAPGLAGANEQFF.

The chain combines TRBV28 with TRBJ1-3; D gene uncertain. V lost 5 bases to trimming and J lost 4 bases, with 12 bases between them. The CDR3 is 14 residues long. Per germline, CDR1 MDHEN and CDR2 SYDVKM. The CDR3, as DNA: TGTGCCAGCAGTCCACCCGGGCACGGAAACACCATATATTTT. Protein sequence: CASSPPGHGNTIYF.

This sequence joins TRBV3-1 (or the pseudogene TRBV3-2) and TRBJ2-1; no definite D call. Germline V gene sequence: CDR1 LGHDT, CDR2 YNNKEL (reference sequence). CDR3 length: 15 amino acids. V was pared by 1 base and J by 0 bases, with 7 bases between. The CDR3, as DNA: TGTGCCAGCAGCCAAGGGACGGGCTCCTACAATGAGCAGTTCTTC. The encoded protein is CASSQGTGSYNEQFF.

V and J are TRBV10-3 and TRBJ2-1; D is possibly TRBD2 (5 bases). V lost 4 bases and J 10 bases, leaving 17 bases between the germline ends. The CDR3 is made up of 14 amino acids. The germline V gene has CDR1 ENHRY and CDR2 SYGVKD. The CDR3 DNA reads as TGTGCCATCAGTGGAGGGCTTCACGGCGACGAGCAGTTCTTC. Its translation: CAISGGLHGDEQFF.

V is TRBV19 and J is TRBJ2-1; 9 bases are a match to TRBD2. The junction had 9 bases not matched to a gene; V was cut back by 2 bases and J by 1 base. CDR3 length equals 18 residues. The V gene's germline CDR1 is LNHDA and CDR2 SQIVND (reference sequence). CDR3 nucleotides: TGTGCCAGTAGTATAAGGGGGGATCTAGCGGGATCCTACAATGAGCAGTTCTTC. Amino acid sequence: CASSIRGDLAGSYNEQFF.

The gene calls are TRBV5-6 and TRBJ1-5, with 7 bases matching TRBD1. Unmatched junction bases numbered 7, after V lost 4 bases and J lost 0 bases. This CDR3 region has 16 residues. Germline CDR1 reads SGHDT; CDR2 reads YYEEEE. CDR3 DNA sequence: TGTGCCAGCAGCACCACAGGGGACTATAGCAATCAGCCCCAGCATTTT. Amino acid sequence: CASSTTGDYSNQPQHF. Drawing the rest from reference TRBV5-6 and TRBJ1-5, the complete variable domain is DAGVTQSPTHLIKTRGQQVTLRCSPKSGHDTVSWYQQALGQGPQFIFQYYEEEERQRGNFPDRFSGHQFPNYSSELNVNALLLGDSALYLCASSTTGDYSNQPQHFGDGTRLSIL.

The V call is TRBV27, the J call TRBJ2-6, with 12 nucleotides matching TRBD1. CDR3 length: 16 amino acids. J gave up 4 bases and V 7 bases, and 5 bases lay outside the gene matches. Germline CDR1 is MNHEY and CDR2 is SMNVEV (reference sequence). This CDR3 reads CASTGQGALGANVLTF. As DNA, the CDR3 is TGTGCCAGCACGGGACAGGGGGCGTTGGGGGCCAACGTCCTGACTTTC.

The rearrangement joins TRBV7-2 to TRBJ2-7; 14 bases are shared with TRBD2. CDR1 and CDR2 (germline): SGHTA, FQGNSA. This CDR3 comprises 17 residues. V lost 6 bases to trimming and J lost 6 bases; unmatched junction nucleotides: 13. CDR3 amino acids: CASSPTGTSGRGGEQYF. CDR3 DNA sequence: TGTGCCAGCAGTCCTACCGGGACTAGCGGGAGAGGAGGCGAGCAGTACTTC.

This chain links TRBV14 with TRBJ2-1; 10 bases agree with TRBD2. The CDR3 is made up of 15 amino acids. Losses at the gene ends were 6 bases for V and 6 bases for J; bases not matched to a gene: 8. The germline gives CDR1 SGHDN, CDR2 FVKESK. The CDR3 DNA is TGTGCCAGCAGGACCCTAGCGGGAGAGGGCAATGAGCAGTTCTTC. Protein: CASRTLAGEGNEQFF.

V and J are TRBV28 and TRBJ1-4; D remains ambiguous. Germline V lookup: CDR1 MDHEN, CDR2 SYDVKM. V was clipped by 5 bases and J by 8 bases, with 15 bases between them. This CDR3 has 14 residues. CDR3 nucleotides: TGTGCCAGCAGTACCGAGGGCCGTCGGGAAAAACTGTTTTTT. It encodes CASSTEGRREKLFF.

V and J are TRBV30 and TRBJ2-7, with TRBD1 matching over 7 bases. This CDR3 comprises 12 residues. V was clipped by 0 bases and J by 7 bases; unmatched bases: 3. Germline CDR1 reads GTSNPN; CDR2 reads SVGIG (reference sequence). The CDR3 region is CAWSVQGLEQYF. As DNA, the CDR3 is TGTGCCTGGAGTGTACAGGGGTTAGAGCAGTACTTC.

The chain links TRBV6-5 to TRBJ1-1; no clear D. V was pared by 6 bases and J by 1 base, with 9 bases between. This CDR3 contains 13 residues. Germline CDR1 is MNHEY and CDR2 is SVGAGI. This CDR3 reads CASSGLGNTEAFF. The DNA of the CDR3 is TGTGCCAGCAGCGGACTGGGGAACACTGAAGCTTTCTTT.

This CDR3 reads CASSSARPGRSTGEKLFF. The CDR3 DNA sequence: TGTGCCAGCAGCTCCGCCCGGCCAGGGAGGAGTACGGGTGAAAAACTGTTTTTT. J is TRBJ1-4 and V is TRBV9; weak D call: TRBD1 (5 bases). This CDR3 has 18 residues. Trimming removed 4 bases from V and 7 bases from J, with 26 bases in between. Germline CDR1 reads SGDLS; CDR2 reads YYNGEE.

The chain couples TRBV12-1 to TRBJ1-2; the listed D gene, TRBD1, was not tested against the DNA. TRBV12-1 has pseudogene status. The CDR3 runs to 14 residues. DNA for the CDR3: TGTGCCAGCAGCATTGAGGACAGGAACTATGGCTACACCTTC. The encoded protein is CASSIEDRNYGYTF.

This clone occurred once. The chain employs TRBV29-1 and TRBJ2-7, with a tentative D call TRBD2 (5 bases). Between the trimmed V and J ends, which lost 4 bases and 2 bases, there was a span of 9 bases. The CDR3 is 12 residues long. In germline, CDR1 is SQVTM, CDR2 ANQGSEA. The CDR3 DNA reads TGCAGCGTTGGGCGGGCCGCCTACGAGCAGTACTTC. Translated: CSVGRAAYEQYF.

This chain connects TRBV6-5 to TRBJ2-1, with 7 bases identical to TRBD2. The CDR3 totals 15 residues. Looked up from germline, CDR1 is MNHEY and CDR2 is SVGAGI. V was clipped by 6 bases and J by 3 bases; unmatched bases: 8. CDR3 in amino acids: CASRKGLADYNEQFF. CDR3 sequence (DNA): TGTGCCAGCAGAAAAGGGCTAGCGGACTACAATGAGCAGTTCTTC.

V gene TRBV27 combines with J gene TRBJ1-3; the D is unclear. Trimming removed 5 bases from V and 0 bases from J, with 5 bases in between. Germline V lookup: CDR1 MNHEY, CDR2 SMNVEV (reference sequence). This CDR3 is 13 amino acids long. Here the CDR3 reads CASSLYSGNTIYF. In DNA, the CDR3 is TGTGCCAGCAGTCTCTACTCTGGAAACACCATATATTTT.

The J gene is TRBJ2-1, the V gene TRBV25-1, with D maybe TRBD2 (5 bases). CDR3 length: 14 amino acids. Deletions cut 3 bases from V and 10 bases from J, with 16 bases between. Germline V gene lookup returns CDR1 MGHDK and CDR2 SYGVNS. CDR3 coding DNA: TGTGCCAGCAGTGATCCGCCCCGGCGGAGGGAGCAGTTCTTC. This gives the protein CASSDPPRRREQFF.

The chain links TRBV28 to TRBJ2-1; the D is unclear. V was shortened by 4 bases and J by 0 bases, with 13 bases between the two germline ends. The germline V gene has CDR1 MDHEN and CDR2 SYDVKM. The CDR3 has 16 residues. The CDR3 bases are TGTGCCAGCAGTTATCTGTCTTCTGGCTCCTACAATGAGCAGTTCTTC. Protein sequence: CASSYLSSGSYNEQFF.

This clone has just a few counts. CDR3 DNA sequence: TGCGCCAGCAGCCCCGTTGAGGGCCGGAATCAGCCCCAGCATTTT. Translating gives CASSPVEGRNQPQHF. The chain uses TRBV5-1 and TRBJ1-5, with D unresolved. Trimming stripped 4 bases from V and 4 bases from J, with 15 bases between. The CDR3 length is 15 residues. CDR1 is SGHRS and CDR2 is YFSETQ in the germline V gene.

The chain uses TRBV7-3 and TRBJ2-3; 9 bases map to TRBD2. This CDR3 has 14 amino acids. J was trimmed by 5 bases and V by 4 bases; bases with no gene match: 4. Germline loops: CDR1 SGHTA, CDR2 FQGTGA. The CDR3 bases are TGTGCCAGCAGCTCTGCGGGAGGGCTAGATACGCAGTATTTT. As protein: CASSSAGGLDTQYF. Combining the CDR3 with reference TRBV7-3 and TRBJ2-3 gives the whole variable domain GAGVSQTPSNKVTEKGKYVELRCDPISGHTALYWYRQSLGQGPEFLIYFQGTGAADDSGLPNDRFFAVRPEGSVSTLKIQRTERGDSAVYLCASSSAGGLDTQYFGPGTRLTVL.